What follows is one T cell receptor (beta chain) and its context. The antigen is undetermined. This CDR3 is also generated by other DNA sequences in the sample. The sample is drawn from a study of shared clonotypes between healthy human individuals. Sorted-subset replicate PCRs used around 220 ng DNA, around 27,000 T cell genomes. Original processing methods: Filtering differed since immunoSEQ provided only junctions, with no quality scores. Clones were read by immunoSEQ multiplex PCR, and TCRdb kept only the in-frame ones, dropping some. The DNA gave D and trimming, while V, J and clone size come from that table. The data contain about 2.3 million clones, 80% to 95% of them seen just once; the ten biggest clones take up around 0.35%. Notes on the study in general: In a handful of donors, around 5% of naive CD4 clonotypes appeared in common. Sampling covered blood only; tissue repertoires likely differ.

The sample taken for sequencing was naive CD4+ T cells from PBMCs. Regarding subset: CD45RA+ positively selected. This clonotype was obtained from a man aged 18 to 29 in good health. Some clones in this sample may be carry-over from other donors' samples.

The DNA of the CDR3 is TGTGCCAGCAGTTTGACTGTAGAAGAGACCCAGTACTTC. Its translation is CASSLTVEETQYF. The chain recombines TRBV28 with TRBJ2-5, with D hard to call. V was clipped by 3 bases and J by 3 bases, with 8 bases between them. The V gene's germline CDR1 is MDHEN and CDR2 SYDVKM. The CDR3 is made up of 13 amino acids.